One and the same sample provided the 30 T cell receptor beta chains below, sequenced in a study of CD8+ T cells in alopecia areata. In each case, RNA was isolated and then reverse transcribed into cDNA as the sequencing template. Produced via immunoSEQ multiplex PCR; TCRdb's table is partial and in-frame only. The sample includes 12,000 or so clones, approximately 61% of them seen just once. Those with alopecia areata gave lesional scalp punch biopsies and peripheral blood. Material for sequencing was skin. Source of these receptors: a human donor with alopecia areata.

This clone was counted once. The V call is TRBV7-6, the J call TRBJ2-5; 11 bases are shared with TRBD2. The CDR3 spans 16 residues. The germline gives CDR1 SGHVS, CDR2 FNYEAQ. Trimming at V came to 1 base and at J to 2 bases, leaving 3 bases not matched to a gene. The CDR3 loop is CASSLEGLAVQETQYF. In nucleotides, the CDR3 is TGTGCCAGCAGCTTAGAGGGACTAGCGGTGCAAGAGACCCAGTACTTC.

The chain has TRBV28 and TRBJ2-1; no clear D gene. The V and J ends lost 3 bases and 0 bases respectively, with 18 bases between them. Germline CDR1 is MDHEN and CDR2 is SYDVKM. There are 18 residues in the CDR3. The CDR3 DNA reads TGTGCCAGCAGTTTCCCAACCGTCGGGTGGGGCTCCTACAATGAGCAGTTCTTC. Translated: CASSFPTVGWGSYNEQFF.

This clone was observed a handful of times. The rearrangement uses TRBV5-5 and TRBJ2-7; the D is unclear. Trimming cost V 6 bases and J 4 bases, with 14 bases left between them. The germline CDR1 and CDR2 sequences are SGHKS and YYEKEE (reference sequence). The length of the CDR3 is 13 residues. In DNA, the CDR3 is TGTGCCAGCACCGGGCCTCCGCTTTACGAGCAGTACTTC. Encoded protein: CASTGPPLYEQYF.

This clone was picked up one time. A read error may produce the germline difference seen at one junction end. The chain recombines TRBV18 with TRBJ1-1; TRBD1 agrees at 7 bases. The V gene's germline CDR1 is KGHSH and CDR2 LQKENI. The CDR3 is 15 amino acids. CDR3 region: CASPPQQGMNTEAFF. The CDR3 DNA reads TGTGCCAGCCCACCACAACAGGGGATGAACACTGAAGCTTTCTTT.

This clone is medium-sized. The genes are TRBV7-8 and TRBJ2-7; maybe TRBD1 (6 bases). The V and J ends lost 1 base and 0 bases respectively, with 10 bases between them. The CDR3 totals 15 residues. From germline, CDR1 is SGHVS and CDR2 FQNEAQ. CDR3 loop: CASSLVADSSYEQYF. CDR3 DNA sequence: TGTGCCAGCAGCTTAGTGGCGGACAGCTCCTACGAGCAGTACTTC.

V and J are TRBV2 and TRBJ2-3; D may be TRBD1 or TRBD2 (5 bases each). The V gene lost 7 bases and the J gene lost 0 bases, with 11 bases spanning the gap. Germline V gene lookup returns CDR1 SNHLY and CDR2 FYNNEI. The CDR3 is made up of 14 amino acids. The CDR3 DNA sequence: TGTGCCAGCATGAGAGGGGAAAGCACAGATACGCAGTATTTT. Its translation is CASMRGESTDTQYF.

The chain combines TRBV28 with TRBJ2-1; 14 bases align to TRBD2. V lost 2 bases to trimming and J lost 9 bases; unmatched junction nucleotides: 6. Germline V CDR1 and CDR2: MDHEN, SYDVKM. This CDR3 has 16 amino acids. CDR3 region: CASSLRGLAGVGEQFF. The CDR3 bases are TGTGCCAGCAGTTTACGGGGACTAGCGGGAGTCGGTGAGCAGTTCTTC.

This clone was observed a handful of times. The chain carries TRBV6-5 and TRBJ2-7, with TRBD1 matching 7 bases. Germline CDR1 is MNHEY and CDR2 is SVGAGI. Unmatched junction bases numbered 9, after V lost 4 bases and J lost 3 bases. CDR3 length equals 15 residues. Written as DNA, the CDR3 is TGTGCCAGCAGTTCACCGACAGGGCGGGTCTACGAGCAGTACTTC. Residues: CASSSPTGRVYEQYF.

The chain combines TRBV7-2 with TRBJ1-5; possible D gene TRBD1, 5 bases. V was clipped by 5 bases and J by 4 bases, with 18 bases between them. Germline V CDR1 and CDR2: SGHTA, FQGNSA. The CDR3 covers 16 residues. CDR3 sequence: CASSPGGVWENQPQHF. The CDR3 bases are TGTGCCAGCAGCCCCGGAGGGGTGTGGGAGAATCAGCCCCAGCATTTT.

The chain combines TRBV11-3 with TRBJ2-2; the match to TRBD1 covers 9 bases. Germline V gene data show CDR1 as SGHNT and CDR2 as YENEEA. This CDR3 has 14 amino acids. V lost 6 bases and J lost 6; bases outside the gene matches: 5. The CDR3 bases are TGTGCCAGCAGGCCGGGACAGGGATCCGGGGAGCTGTTTTTT. As protein: CASRPGQGSGELFF.

Comments on this clone: Other DNA sequences of this sample code for an identical CDR3. The chain links TRBV19 to TRBJ2-1, with 7 bases aligning to TRBD2. Germline V lookup: CDR1 LNHDA, CDR2 SQIVND (reference sequence). The CDR3 loop spans 15 amino acids. The V gene end was trimmed by 0 bases and the J gene end by 4 bases; junction bases not matched to a gene: 3. The DNA for the CDR3 is TGTGCCAGTAGTATAGAGGCGGGAGTATACAATGAGCAGTTCTTC. As protein: CASSIEAGVYNEQFF.

This clone showed up just once. This chain links TRBV27 with TRBJ1-3; D is ambiguous. The CDR3 totals 11 residues. The V and J ends lost 8 bases and 4 bases respectively, with 6 bases between them. CDR1 MNHEY and CDR2 SMNVEV come from the germline V gene (reference sequence). CDR3 bases: TGTGCCAGCGCGCGGGGAAACACCATATATTTT. It specifies CASARGNTIYF.

The gene calls are TRBV5-1 and TRBJ2-5, with D possibly being TRBD1 (5 bases). The DNA matches TRBJ2-7 better at its end, which makes the J call doubtful. Germline V CDR1 and CDR2: SGHRS, YFSETQ. CDR3 length: 16 residues. The CDR3 nucleotides are TGCGCCAGCAGCCGACTGCCTGGCCAGGGAACCTACGAGCAGTACTTC. This sequence encodes CASSRLPGQGTYEQYF.

In its sample, this clone was seen a few times. The gene calls are TRBV29-1 and TRBJ2-2; D not resolved. The CDR3 sequence is 13 residues long. V lost 3 bases and J lost 7, with 12 bases in between. Germline V CDR1 and CDR2: SQVTM, ANQGSEA. CDR3 nucleotides: TGCAGCGTTGACCATGTGGGAAACGGGGAGCTGTTTTTT. It yields the protein CSVDHVGNGELFF.

The chain recombines TRBV28 with TRBJ2-7; 11 nucleotides match TRBD2. Looked up from germline, CDR1 is MDHEN and CDR2 is SYDVKM. J gave up 3 bases and V 5 bases, and 9 bases lay outside the gene matches. This CDR3 is built from 16 residues. CDR3 protein: CASSTPGLAEYYEQYF. The DNA of the CDR3 is TGTGCCAGCAGTACACCGGGACTAGCGGAATACTACGAGCAGTACTTC. Based on the CDR3 plus reference TRBV28 and TRBJ2-7, the full variable domain is DVKVTQSSRYLVKRTGEKVFLECVQDMDHENMFWYRQDPGLGLRLIYFSYDVKMKEKGDIPEGYSVSREKKERFSLILESASTNQTSMYLCASSTPGLAEYYEQYFGPGTRLTVT.

This clone was observed a few times. The V gene is TRBV29-1, the J gene TRBJ2-7, with TRBD1 identical over 12 bases. The ends lost 0 bases at V and 1 base at J; junction bases unmatched: 7. CDR1 and CDR2 (germline): SQVTM, ANQGSEA. The CDR3 contains 17 residues. DNA of the CDR3: TGCAGCGTTGAAGAGGGGGGGGACAGGGGGCTTTCCTACGAGCAGTACTTC. Protein: CSVEEGGDRGLSYEQYF.

The chain couples TRBV30 to TRBJ1-1; the D gene is possibly TRBD1 (5 bases). This CDR3 spans 15 amino acids. V lost 2 bases and J 6 bases, leaving 19 bases between the germline ends. CDR1 and CDR2 from the germline V gene are GTSNPN and SVGIG (reference sequence). The CDR3 here is CAWSTPGLKTAEAFF. The CDR3 nucleotides read TGTGCCTGGAGTACCCCGGGACTGAAAACGGCTGAAGCTTTCTTT.

As for this clone: Because the CDR3's place on the DNA is in doubt, the DNA is left out and the CDR3 is given as listed by TCRdb. The rearrangement uses TRBV6-1 and TRBJ2-7; the table's D call, TRBD1, has no DNA check behind it. The CDR3 is 14 amino acids in total, end residues counted. Germline CDR1 is MNHNS and CDR2 is SASEGT. The CDR3 here is CASSLDKAGDEQYF.

In this sample, this clone turned up a few times. The chain uses TRBV6-6 and TRBJ1-1, with D unresolved. The V end lost 3 bases, the J end lost 2 bases, and 7 bases lay between the germline ends. Germline V gives CDR1 MNHNY, CDR2 SVGAGI (reference sequence). This CDR3 is built from 13 residues. DNA for the CDR3: TGTGCCAGCAGTTATTGGCACAACACTGAAGCTTTCTTT. Amino acids: CASSYWHNTEAFF.

This clone was counted between two and nine times. The chain carries TRBV29-1 and TRBJ2-5, with D uncertain. The CDR3 covers 13 residues. V lost 6 bases, J lost 2 bases, and 13 bases lay in between. CDR1 and CDR2 (germline): SQVTM, ANQGSEA. The CDR3 sequence is CSVQDTNQETQYF. CDR3 sequence (DNA): TGCAGCGTCCAAGACACGAATCAAGAGACCCAGTACTTC.

This clone appeared a few times. The V and J genes are TRBV15 and TRBJ2-2, with no clear D. Looked up from germline, CDR1 is LNHNV and CDR2 is YYDKDF (reference sequence). The CDR3 spans 14 residues. Trimming cost V 3 bases and J 5 bases, with 10 bases left between them. Here the CDR3 reads CATSSRRTTGELFF. The DNA for the CDR3 is TGTGCCACCAGCAGTAGACGGACGACCGGGGAGCTGTTTTTT.

J is TRBJ2-5 and V is TRBV7-2, with TRBD2 matching over 9 bases. Germline CDR1 is SGHTA and CDR2 is FQGNSA. This CDR3 contains 14 residues. With 5 bases clipped from V and 5 bases from J, the junction kept 6 bases outside the gene matches. DNA of the CDR3: TGTGCCAGCAGCCCCGGGACTAGCTTTGAGACCCAGTACTTC. Amino acids: CASSPGTSFETQYF.

A remark on this clone: This CDR3 is also generated by other DNA sequences in the sample. The J gene is TRBJ2-1, the V gene TRBV30; D is perhaps TRBD1 (6 bases). Germline V gene lookup returns CDR1 GTSNPN and CDR2 SVGIG (reference sequence). The V end lost 3 bases, the J end lost 6 bases, and 9 bases lay between the germline ends. This CDR3 has 12 residues. CDR3 nucleotides: TGTGCCTGGAGCAGACAGGTCAATGAGCAGTTCTTC. Protein: CAWSRQVNEQFF.

This chain joins TRBV18 and TRBJ2-1; 8 nucleotides line up with TRBD2. This CDR3 has 16 residues. Losses at the gene ends were 3 bases for V and 4 bases for J; bases not matched to a gene: 8. Germline V gene data show CDR1 as KGHSH and CDR2 as LQKENI. The CDR3 spells CASSPQAGGPYNEQFF. The CDR3 coding sequence is TGTGCCAGCTCACCTCAGGCGGGAGGCCCTTACAATGAGCAGTTCTTC.

The genes are TRBV27 and TRBJ2-7; possible D gene TRBD2, 6 bases. This CDR3 is 13 amino acids long. The V end lost 8 bases, the J end lost 6 bases, and 17 bases lay between the germline ends. From germline, CDR1 is MNHEY and CDR2 SMNVEV (reference sequence). CDR3 DNA sequence: TGTGCCAGCGGGTGGACTATCGGAGGCGAGCAGTACTTC. Translation gives CASGWTIGGEQYF.

V is TRBV7-9 and J is TRBJ1-5; no clear D gene. V was trimmed by 5 bases and J by 4 bases, leaving 9 bases between them. Germline lookup yields CDR1 SEHNR and CDR2 FQNEAQ (reference sequence). CDR3 length: 13 amino acids. CDR3 in amino acids: CASSPQVNQPQHF. CDR3 sequence (DNA): TGTGCCAGCAGCCCCCAGGTTAATCAGCCCCAGCATTTT.

The chain has TRBV18 and TRBJ1-6, with D hard to call. V lost 3 bases to trimming and J lost 7 bases, with 7 bases between them. This CDR3 is 13 amino acids long. Per the germline V gene, CDR1 is KGHSH and CDR2 is LQKENI. The DNA of the CDR3 is TGTGCCAGCTCACCTTCGGGGAATTCACCCCTCCACTTT. It encodes CASSPSGNSPLHF.

In this sample, this clone turned up a few times. The chain uses TRBV30 and TRBJ2-1, with TRBD1 matching over 7 bases. The CDR3 spans 14 residues. The V and J ends lost 5 bases and 6 bases, in that order; junction bases with no gene match: 10. Germline values: CDR1 GTSNPN, CDR2 SVGIG (reference sequence). The CDR3 DNA is TGTGCCTGGGCCCGACAGGGTATCGGCAATGAGCAGTTCTTC. Protein sequence: CAWARQGIGNEQFF.

This clone was recorded only once. This rearrangement joins TRBV7-9 to TRBJ2-1; D ambiguous. The CDR3 is made up of 15 amino acids. Trimming pared 3 bases from V and 7 bases from J, leaving 16 bases between. CDR1 SEHNR and CDR2 FQNEAQ come from the germline V gene (reference sequence). The DNA for the CDR3 is TGTGCCAGCAGCTTCAGAGTCCCAGGTAGGAATGAGCAGTTCTTC. Encoded protein: CASSFRVPGRNEQFF.

The V and J genes are TRBV27 and TRBJ2-2; 10 positions agree with TRBD2. After removal of 2 bases from V and 5 bases from J, the junction contained 8 bases not matched to a gene. The CDR3 covers 17 residues. CDR1 and CDR2 from the germline V gene are MNHEY and SMNVEV (reference sequence). The CDR3 DNA is TGTGCCAGCAGTTTAGCGCTAGCGGGAGTAGGAACCGGGGAGCTGTTTTTT. As protein: CASSLALAGVGTGELFF.